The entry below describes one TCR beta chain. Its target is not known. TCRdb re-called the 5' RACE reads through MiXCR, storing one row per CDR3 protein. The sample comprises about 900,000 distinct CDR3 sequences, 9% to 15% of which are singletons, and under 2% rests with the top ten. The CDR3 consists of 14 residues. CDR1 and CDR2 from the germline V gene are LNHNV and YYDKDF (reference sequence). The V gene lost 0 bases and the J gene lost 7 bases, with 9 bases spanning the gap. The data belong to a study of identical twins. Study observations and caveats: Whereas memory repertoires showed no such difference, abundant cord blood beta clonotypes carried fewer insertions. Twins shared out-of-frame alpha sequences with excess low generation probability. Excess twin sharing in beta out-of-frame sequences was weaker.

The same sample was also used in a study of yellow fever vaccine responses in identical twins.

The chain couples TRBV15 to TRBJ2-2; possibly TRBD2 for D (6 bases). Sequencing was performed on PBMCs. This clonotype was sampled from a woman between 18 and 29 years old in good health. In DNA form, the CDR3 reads TGTGCCACCAGCAGAGATAGCGGCGACGGGGAGCTGTTTTTT. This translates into CATSRDSGDGELFF. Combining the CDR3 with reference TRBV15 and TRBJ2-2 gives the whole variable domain DAMVIQNPRYQVTQFGKPVTLSCSQTLNHNVMYWYQQKSSQAPKLLFHYYDKDFNNEADTPDNFQSRRPNTSFCFLDIRSPGLGDTAMYLCATSRDSGDGELFFGEGSRLTVL.